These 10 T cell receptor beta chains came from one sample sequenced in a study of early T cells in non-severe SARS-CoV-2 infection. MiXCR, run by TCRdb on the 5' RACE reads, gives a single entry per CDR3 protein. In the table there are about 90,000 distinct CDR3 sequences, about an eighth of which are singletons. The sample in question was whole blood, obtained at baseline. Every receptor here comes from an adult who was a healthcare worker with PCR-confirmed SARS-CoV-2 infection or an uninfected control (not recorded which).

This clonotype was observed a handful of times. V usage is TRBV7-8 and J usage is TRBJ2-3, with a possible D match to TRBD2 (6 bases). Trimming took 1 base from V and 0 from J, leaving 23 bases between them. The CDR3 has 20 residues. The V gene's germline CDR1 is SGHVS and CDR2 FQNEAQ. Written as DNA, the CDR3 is TGTGCCAGCAGCTTAGTACGGGGGAACCGCCTAACCGCTAGCACAGATACGCAGTATTTT. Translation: CASSLVRGNRLTASTDTQYF.

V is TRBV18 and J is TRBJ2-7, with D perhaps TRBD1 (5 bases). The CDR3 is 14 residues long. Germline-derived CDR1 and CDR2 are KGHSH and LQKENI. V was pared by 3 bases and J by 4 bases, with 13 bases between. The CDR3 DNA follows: TGTGCCAGCTCACCGGGGCAAGCCAGTTACGAGCAGTACTTC. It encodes CASSPGQASYEQYF. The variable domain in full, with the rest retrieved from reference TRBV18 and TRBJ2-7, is NAGVMQNPRHLVRRRGQEARLRCSPMKGHSHVYWYRQLPEEGLKFMVYLQKENIIDESGMPKERFSAEFPKEGPSILRIQQVVRGDSAAYFCASSPGQASYEQYFGPGTRLTVT.

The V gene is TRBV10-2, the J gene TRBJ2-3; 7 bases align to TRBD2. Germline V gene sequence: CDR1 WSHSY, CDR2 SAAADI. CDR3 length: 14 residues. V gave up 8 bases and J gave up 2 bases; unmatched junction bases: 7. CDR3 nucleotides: TGCGCCAGCGGACTCGCGGGGGACACAGATACGCAGTATTTT. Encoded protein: CASGLAGDTDTQYF.

In DNA form, the CDR3 reads TGTGCCAGCTCACTCACGGACAGCAAGAGGGACTATGGCTACACCTTC. Amino acids: CASSLTDSKRDYGYTF. The chain couples TRBV18 to TRBJ1-2; possibly TRBD1 for D (6 bases). The germline V gene encodes CDR1 KGHSH and CDR2 LQKENI. The CDR3 runs to 16 residues. Trimming took 4 bases from V and 3 from J, leaving 18 bases between them.

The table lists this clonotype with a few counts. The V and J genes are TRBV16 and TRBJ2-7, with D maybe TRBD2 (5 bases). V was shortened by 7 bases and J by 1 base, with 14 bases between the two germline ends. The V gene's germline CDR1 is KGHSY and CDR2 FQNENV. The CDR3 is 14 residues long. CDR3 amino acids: CASTPTGISYEQYF. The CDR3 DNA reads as TGTGCCAGCACCCCCACCGGGATTTCCTACGAGCAGTACTTC.

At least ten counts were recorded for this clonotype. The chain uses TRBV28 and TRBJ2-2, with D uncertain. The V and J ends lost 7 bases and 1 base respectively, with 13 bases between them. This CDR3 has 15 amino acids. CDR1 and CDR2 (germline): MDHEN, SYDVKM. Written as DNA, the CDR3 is TGTGCCAGCACCCCGGATACAAGGAACACCGGGGAGCTGTTTTTT. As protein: CASTPDTRNTGELFF. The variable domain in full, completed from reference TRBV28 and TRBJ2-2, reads DVKVTQSSRYLVKRTGEKVFLECVQDMDHENMFWYRQDPGLGLRLIYFSYDVKMKEKGDIPEGYSVSREKKERFSLILESASTNQTSMYLCASTPDTRNTGELFFGEGSRLTVL.

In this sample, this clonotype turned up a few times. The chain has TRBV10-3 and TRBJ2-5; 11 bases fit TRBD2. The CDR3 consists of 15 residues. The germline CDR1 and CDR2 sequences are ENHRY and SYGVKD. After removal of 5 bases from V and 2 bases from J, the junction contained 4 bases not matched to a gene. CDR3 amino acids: CAISSGLAGQETQYF. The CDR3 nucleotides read TGTGCCATCAGTTCTGGACTAGCGGGTCAAGAGACCCAGTACTTC.

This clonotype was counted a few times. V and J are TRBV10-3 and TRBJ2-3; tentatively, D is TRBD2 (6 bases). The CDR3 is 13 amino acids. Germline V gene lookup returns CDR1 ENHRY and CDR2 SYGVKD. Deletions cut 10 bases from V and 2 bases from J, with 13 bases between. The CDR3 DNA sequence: TGTGCCACCGTTGGACTAATCACAGATACGCAGTATTTT. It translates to CATVGLITDTQYF.

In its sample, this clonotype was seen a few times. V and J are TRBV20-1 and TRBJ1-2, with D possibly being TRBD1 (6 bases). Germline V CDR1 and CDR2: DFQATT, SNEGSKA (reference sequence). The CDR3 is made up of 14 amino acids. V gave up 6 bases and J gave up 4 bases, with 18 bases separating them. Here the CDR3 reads CSAPEGGHSYGYTF. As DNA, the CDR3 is TGCAGTGCCCCCGAAGGGGGGCATAGCTATGGCTACACCTTC.

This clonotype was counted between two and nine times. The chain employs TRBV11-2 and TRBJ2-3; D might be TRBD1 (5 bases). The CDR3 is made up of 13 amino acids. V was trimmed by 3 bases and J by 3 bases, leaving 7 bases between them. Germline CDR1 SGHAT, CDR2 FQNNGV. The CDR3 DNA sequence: TGTGCCAGCAGCTTTGACAGAACAGATACGCAGTATTTT. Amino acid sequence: CASSFDRTDTQYF.